Each of the 13 T cell receptor beta chains below was sequenced from the same sample in a study of CD8 T cells in ankylosing spondylitis. TCRdb itself ran the 5' RACE reads through MiXCR, one entry per CDR3 protein. The sample yields 350,000 or so distinct CDR3 sequences, roughly 14% seen once. Sample: blood, either unsorted or a sorted T cell fraction (not recorded which). These receptors were collected from a male donor with ankylosing spondylitis or in good health (not recorded which).

This clonotype was detected only a few times. The chain combines TRBV5-1 with TRBJ2-1, with a weak D call TRBD2 (8 bases). Trimming took off 0 bases at V and 8 bases at J, with 15 bases between the two ends. The CDR3 covers 15 residues. The germline CDR1 and CDR2 sequences are SGHRS and YFSETQ. Here the CDR3 DNA reads TGCGCCAGCAGCTTGGTTCAGGGGGGACTAGATGAGCAGTTCTTC. This translates into CASSLVQGGLDEQFF.

This clonotype has more than one count but fewer than ten. The chain couples TRBV12-3 or TRBV12-4 to TRBJ2-7; D could derive from TRBD1 or TRBD2 (5 bases each). V was pared by 1 base and J by 0 bases, with 7 bases between. The CDR3 has 14 residues. The CDR3 nucleotides are TGTGCCAGCAGTTTAGGGGACCTCTCCTACGAGCAGTACTTC. It encodes CASSLGDLSYEQYF.

This clonotype showed up many times. The chain recombines TRBV11-2 with TRBJ2-3, with TRBD2 matching over 9 bases. Germline CDR1 reads SGHAT; CDR2 reads FQNNGV. V dropped 2 bases and J dropped 1; count of bases not matched to a gene: 4. The CDR3 sequence is 16 residues long. In nucleotides, the CDR3 is TGTGCCAGCAGCTTAAGCGGGGGGATGGGCACAGATACGCAGTATTTT. Its translation: CASSLSGGMGTDTQYF.

This clonotype was seen a few times. The V call is TRBV19, the J call TRBJ1-1, with D maybe TRBD1 (5 bases). With 7 bases removed from V and 4 bases from J, the gap between germline ends came to 13 bases. Looked up from germline, CDR1 is LNHDA and CDR2 is SQIVND (reference sequence). This CDR3 is 13 amino acids long. In nucleotides, the CDR3 is TGTGCCAGTATTCGCGGGGGGGGCACTGAAGCTTTCTTT. Protein: CASIRGGGTEAFF.

This rearrangement joins TRBV21-1 to TRBJ2-3; the tabulated D call, TRBD2, remains unverified against the DNA. TRBV21-1 is designated a pseudogene. The CDR3 loop spans 15 amino acids. For the CDR3, the DNA is TGTGCCAGCAGCAATATAGCGGGCTGCACAGATACGCAGTATTTT. This translates into CASSNIAGCTDTQYF.

V and J are TRBV11-1 and TRBJ2-7, with 9 nucleotides matching TRBD1. Looked up from germline, CDR1 is SGHAT and CDR2 is FQDESV (reference sequence). The CDR3 has 18 residues. The V segment lost 5 bases and the J segment 2 bases; nucleotides outside the gene matches: 16. CDR3 amino acids: CASSSRVLRTGETYEQYF. The DNA for the CDR3 is TGTGCCAGCAGCAGCCGAGTTCTTCGGACAGGGGAAACCTACGAGCAGTACTTC.

The chain carries TRBV6-5 and TRBJ2-2; D is possibly TRBD1 (6 bases). V lost 2 bases, J lost 5 bases, and 15 bases lay in between. Germline CDR1 is MNHEY and CDR2 is SVGAGI. CDR3 length equals 16 residues. The CDR3 coding sequence is TGTGCCAGCAGTTACGCGTACAGGGTTCGGACCGGGGAGCTGTTTTTT. Translated, it gives CASSYAYRVRTGELFF.

The genes are TRBV3-1 and TRBJ2-2; D might be TRBD1 (6 bases). The V end was cut by 5 bases, the J end by 4 bases, with 17 bases between. The CDR3 length is 16 residues. Germline V CDR1 and CDR2: LGHDT, YNNKEL (reference sequence). The CDR3 is CASSARGGSVTGELFF. The CDR3 coding sequence is TGTGCCAGCAGCGCAAGAGGGGGTTCGGTCACCGGGGAGCTGTTTTTT.

A few counts support this clonotype. V usage is TRBV6-1 and J usage is TRBJ1-1, with D perhaps matching TRBD1 (6 bases). CDR1 is MNHNS and CDR2 is SASEGT in the germline V gene. CDR3 size: 14 residues. Trimming took off 7 bases at V and 11 bases at J, with 23 bases between the two ends. As DNA, the CDR3 is TGTGCCAGCAAACCTGGGGCAGGGGCCTCCCCGGCTTTCTTT. It codes for CASKPGAGASPAFF.

The chain has TRBV29-1 and TRBJ2-5; either TRBD1 or TRBD2 may supply D (5 bases each). The CDR3 consists of 15 residues. Germline V gene data show CDR1 as SQVTM and CDR2 as ANQGSEA. Trimming shortened V by 2 bases and J by 5 bases, and 18 bases separated the two germline ends. Here the CDR3 reads CSVERSGWDGETQYF. CDR3 in DNA: TGCAGCGTTGAACGATCAGGATGGGACGGGGAGACCCAGTACTTC.

This clonotype was seen only a few times. The rearrangement uses TRBV9 and TRBJ1-1; the D gene is possibly TRBD1 (6 bases). Per germline, CDR1 SGDLS and CDR2 YYNGEE. This CDR3 region has 15 residues. V was trimmed by 3 bases and J by 1 base, leaving 13 bases between them. The CDR3 protein is CASSGGGRWNTEAFF. The CDR3 DNA is TGTGCCAGCAGCGGGGGGGGCAGGTGGAACACTGAAGCTTTCTTT.

As for this clonotype: Sequence at one end of the junction differs from germline and may be a read error. The chain carries TRBV20-1 and TRBJ2-2; 16 bases agree with TRBD2. CDR1 is DFQATT and CDR2 is SNEGSKA in the germline V gene (reference sequence). The CDR3 has 17 residues. The CDR3 nucleotides read TGCTGTGCTAGGGGACTAGCGGGAGGGGCGAACACCGGGGAGCTGTTTTTT. Its protein product is CCARGLAGGANTGELFF.

This clonotype showed up just a few times. The gene calls are TRBV4-1 and TRBJ2-2, with D hard to call. The germline gives CDR1 MGHRA, CDR2 YSYEKL. Trimming shortened V by 0 bases and J by 4 bases, and 6 bases separated the two germline ends. This CDR3 comprises 14 residues. The CDR3 region is CASSQEVSTGELFF. DNA of the CDR3: TGCGCCAGCAGCCAAGAGGTCTCCACCGGGGAGCTGTTTTTT.